This T cell receptor beta chain came from a study of vaccination and CD4 T cells after COVID-19. Sequencing of the DNA from cultured CD4+ T cells was carried out with the Oncomine TCR Beta short-read assay. MiXCR, applied by TCRdb to the PCR reads, yields one record per CDR3 protein. The table lists about 13,000 distinct CDR3 sequences, 35% to 50% of them singletons, with approximately 13% in the top ten. This sample's treatment: roughly 10-day PBMC culture with coronavirus spike peptide pools or control peptides (ViraFEST assay). ViraFEST used peptide pools to expand antigen-specific T cells and subsequently sequenced their TCRs. Half the medium was exchanged for fresh IL-2 medium on days 3 and 7. This clonotype occurred a few times. Its antigen is undetermined. CDR1 is SGHAT, CDR2 FQDESV, per germline (reference sequence). The CDR3 totals 15 residues. Trimming stripped 6 bases from V and 0 bases from J, with 14 bases between.

The chain has TRBV11-1 and TRBJ1-2; D is unclear. This clonotype was sampled from a human donor who had recovered from COVID-19. Sequencing was done on a sample of CD4+ T cells from blood, cultured in vitro. CDR3 sequence reads: CASSLNPEANYGYTF. CDR3 nucleotides: TGTGCCAGCAGTTTAAATCCAGAAGCTAACTATGGCTACACCTTC.